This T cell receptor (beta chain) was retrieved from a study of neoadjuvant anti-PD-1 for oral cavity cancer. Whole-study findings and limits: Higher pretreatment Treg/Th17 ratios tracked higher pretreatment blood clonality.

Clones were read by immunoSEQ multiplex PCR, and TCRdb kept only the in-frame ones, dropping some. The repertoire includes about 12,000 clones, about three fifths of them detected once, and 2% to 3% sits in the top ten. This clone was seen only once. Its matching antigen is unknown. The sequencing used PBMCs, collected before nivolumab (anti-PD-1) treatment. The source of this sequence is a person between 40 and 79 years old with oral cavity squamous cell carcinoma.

This CDR3 is CSVEVGYQETQYF. The CDR3 nucleotides are TGCAGCGTTGAAGTGGGGTACCAAGAGACCCAGTACTTC. This chain joins TRBV29-1 and TRBJ2-5; D not certain. Per germline, CDR1 SQVTM and CDR2 ANQGSEA. Trimming removed 1 base at V and 0 bases at J, with 6 bases between. The CDR3 sequence is 13 residues long.